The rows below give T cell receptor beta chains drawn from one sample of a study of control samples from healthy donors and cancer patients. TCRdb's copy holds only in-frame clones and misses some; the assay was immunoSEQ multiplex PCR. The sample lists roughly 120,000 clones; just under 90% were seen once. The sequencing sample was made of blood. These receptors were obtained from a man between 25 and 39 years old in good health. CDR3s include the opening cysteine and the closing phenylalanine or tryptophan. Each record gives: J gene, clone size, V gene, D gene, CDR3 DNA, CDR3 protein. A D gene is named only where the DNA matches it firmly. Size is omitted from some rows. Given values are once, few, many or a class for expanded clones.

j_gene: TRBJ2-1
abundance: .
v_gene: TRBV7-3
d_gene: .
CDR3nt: TGTGCCAGCAGCCCCCCGGGAAGCTCCTACAATGAGCAGTTCTTC
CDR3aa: CASSPPGSSYNEQFF

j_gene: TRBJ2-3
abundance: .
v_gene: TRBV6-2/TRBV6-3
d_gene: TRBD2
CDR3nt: TGTGCCAGCAGTTACCAGGGACTAGCGGGCTTAGACCCCACAGATACGCAGTATTTT
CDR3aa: CASSYQGLAGLDPTDTQYF

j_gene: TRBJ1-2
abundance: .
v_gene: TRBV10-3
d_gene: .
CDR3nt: TGTGCCACCGGGACCTCGGGCGGCTACACCTTC
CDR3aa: CATGTSGGYTF

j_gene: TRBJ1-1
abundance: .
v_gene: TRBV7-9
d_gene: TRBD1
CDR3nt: TGTGCCAGCAGCTTCGACAGGGAGTCTGGTAAAGCTTTCTTT
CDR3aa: CASSFDRESGKAFF

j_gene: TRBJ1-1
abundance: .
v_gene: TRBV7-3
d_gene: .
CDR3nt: TGTGCCAGCAGCCCCGGGGACGGAAATGAAGCTTTCTTT
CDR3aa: CASSPGDGNEAFF

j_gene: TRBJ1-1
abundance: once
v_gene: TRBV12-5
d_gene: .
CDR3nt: TGTGCTAGTGGTTTCAAGGGGAACACTGAAGCTTTCTTT
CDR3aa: CASGFKGNTEAFF

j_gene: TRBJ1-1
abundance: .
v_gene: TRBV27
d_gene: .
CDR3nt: TGTGCCAGCAGTTTATTGGCGGGGAACACTGAAGCTTTCTTT
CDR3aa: CASSLLAGNTEAFF

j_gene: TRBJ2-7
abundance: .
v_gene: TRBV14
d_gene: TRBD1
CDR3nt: TGTGTCAGCAGCCAAAAGGACAGGGGACTCTCCTACGAGCAGTACTTC
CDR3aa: CVSSQKDRGLSYEQYF

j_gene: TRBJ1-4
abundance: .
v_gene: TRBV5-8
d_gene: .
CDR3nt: TGTGCCAGCAGCGGGGCACCAACTAATGAAAAACTGTTTTTT
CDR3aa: CASSGAPTNEKLFF

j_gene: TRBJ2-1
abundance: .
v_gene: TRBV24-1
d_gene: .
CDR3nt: TGTGCCACCAGTCAACGGAATGAGCAGTTCTTC
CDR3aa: CATSQRNEQFF

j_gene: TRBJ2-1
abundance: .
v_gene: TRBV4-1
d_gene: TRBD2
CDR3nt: TGCGCCAGCTCCATTGGGGGACTAGCGGGTTTCTACAATGAGCAGTTCTTC
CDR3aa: CASSIGGLAGFYNEQFF

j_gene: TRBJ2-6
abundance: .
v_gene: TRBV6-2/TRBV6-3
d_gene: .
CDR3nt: TGTGCCAGCAGTCCCACCACAGTTCTCTCTGGGGCCAACGTCCTGACTTTC
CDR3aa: CASSPTTVLSGANVLTF

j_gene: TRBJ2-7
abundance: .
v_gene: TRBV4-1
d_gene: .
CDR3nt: TGCGCCAGCAGCCAATTTAGCGGCTACGAGCAGTACTTC
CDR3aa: CASSQFSGYEQYF

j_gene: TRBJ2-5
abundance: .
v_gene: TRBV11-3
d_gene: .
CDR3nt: TGTGCCAGCAGCCGAATCGGCAGCCAAGAGACCCAGTACTTC
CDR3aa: CASSRIGSQETQYF

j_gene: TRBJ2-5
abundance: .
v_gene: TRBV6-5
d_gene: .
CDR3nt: TGTGCCAGCAGTAGACAGCGAGAAGAGACCCAGTACTTC
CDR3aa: CASSRQREETQYF

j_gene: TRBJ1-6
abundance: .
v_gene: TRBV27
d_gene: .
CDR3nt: TGTGCCAGCAGTTTAGGCCAGCGTAGGAGGGATTCACCCCTCCACTTT
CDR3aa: CASSLGQRRRDSPLHF

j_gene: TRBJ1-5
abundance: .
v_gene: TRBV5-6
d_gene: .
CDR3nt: TGTGCCAGCAGTCCTCTAGGGGCTTCTAGCAATCAGCCCCAGCATTTT
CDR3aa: CASSPLGASSNQPQHF

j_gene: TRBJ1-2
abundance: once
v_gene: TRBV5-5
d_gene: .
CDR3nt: TGTGCCAGCAGCTGGGACCCGGAGGGCTCCTATGGCTACACCTTC
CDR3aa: CASSWDPEGSYGYTF

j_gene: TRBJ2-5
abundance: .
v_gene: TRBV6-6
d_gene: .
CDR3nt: TGTGCCAGCAGCCTTCAAGCCCCCGGGTACGAGACCCAGTACTTC
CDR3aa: CASSLQAPGYETQYF

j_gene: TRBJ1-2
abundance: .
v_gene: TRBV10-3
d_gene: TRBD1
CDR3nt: TGTGCCATCCGTCAGGGGGGCTATGGCTACACCTTC
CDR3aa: CAIRQGGYGYTF

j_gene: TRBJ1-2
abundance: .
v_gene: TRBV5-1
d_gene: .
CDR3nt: TGCGCCAGCAGCTTTGAGGGAAGCGGTGGCTACACCTTC
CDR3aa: CASSFEGSGGYTF

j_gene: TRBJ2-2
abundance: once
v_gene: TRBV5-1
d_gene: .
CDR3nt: TGCGCCAGCAGCCCATTCGGGAACACCGGGGAGCTGTTTTTT
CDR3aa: CASSPFGNTGELFF

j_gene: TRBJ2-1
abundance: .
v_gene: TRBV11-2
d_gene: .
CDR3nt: TGTGCCAGCAGCTTACGATCCAACTCCTACAATGAGCAGTTCTTC
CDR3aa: CASSLRSNSYNEQFF

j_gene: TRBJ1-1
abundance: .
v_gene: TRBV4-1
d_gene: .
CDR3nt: TGCGCCAGCAGCCGGACTACGATTACTGAAGCTTTCTTT
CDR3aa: CASSRTTITEAFF

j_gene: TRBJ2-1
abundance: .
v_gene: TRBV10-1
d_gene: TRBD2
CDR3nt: TGCGCCAGCAGTGACCTAAGCGGGGCATCCTACAATGAGCAGTTCTTC
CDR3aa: CASSDLSGASYNEQFF

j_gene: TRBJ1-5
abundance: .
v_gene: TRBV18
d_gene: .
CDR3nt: TGTGCCAGCTCACCACAGGGGGAACAGCCCCAGCATTTT
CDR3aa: CASSPQGEQPQHF

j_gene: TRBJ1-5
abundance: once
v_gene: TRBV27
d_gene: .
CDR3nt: TGTGCCAGCAGTATCCGCCAGACCCCATTAAGCAATCAGCCCCAGCATTTT
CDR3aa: CASSIRQTPLSNQPQHF

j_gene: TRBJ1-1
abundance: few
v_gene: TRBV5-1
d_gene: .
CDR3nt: TGCGCCAGCAGCTCGCGGTTGGGGGTTAACACTGAAGCTTTCTTT
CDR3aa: CASSSRLGVNTEAFF

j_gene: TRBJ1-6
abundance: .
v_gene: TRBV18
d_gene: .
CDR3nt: TGTGCCAGCTCACCCGGGCGGTTGCTGACGGTTTCACCCCTCCACTTT
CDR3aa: CASSPGRLLTVSPLHF

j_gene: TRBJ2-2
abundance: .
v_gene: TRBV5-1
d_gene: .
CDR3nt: TGCGCCAGCAGTTTTCCTCAGGACAGAAACACCGGGGAGCTGTTTTTT
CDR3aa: CASSFPQDRNTGELFF

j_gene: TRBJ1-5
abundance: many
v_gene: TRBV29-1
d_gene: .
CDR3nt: TGCAGCGTTGGGGCCAGGGATCAGCCCCAGCATTTT
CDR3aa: CSVGARDQPQHF

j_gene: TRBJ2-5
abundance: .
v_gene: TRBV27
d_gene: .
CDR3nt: TGTGCCAGCAGTCGAGGACCCTTACTACAAGAGACCCAGTACTTC
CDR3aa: CASSRGPLLQETQYF

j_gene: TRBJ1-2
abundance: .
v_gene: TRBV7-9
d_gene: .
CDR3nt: TGTGCCAGCAGCTCCCTCGGAGCCTATGGCTACACCTTC
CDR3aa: CASSSLGAYGYTF

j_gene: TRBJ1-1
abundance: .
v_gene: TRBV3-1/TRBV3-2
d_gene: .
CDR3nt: TGTGCCAGCAGCCAAAAGACGATAGCTGAAGCTTTCTTT
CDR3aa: CASSQKTIAEAFF

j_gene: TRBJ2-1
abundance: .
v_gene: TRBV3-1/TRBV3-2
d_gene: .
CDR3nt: TGTGCCAGCAGCCAGGAAGAAAGGAATGAGCAGTTCTTC
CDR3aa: CASSQEERNEQFF

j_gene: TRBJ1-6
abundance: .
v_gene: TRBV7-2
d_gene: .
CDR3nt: TGTGCCAGCAGCTTAGATACGGGTGGTGGCAGGAGTAATTCACCCCTCCACTTT
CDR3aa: CASSLDTGGGRSNSPLHF

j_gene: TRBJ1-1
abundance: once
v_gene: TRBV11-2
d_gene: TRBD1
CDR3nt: TGTGCCAGCAGGCCACAGGGGGCCGGCACTGAAGCTTTCTTT
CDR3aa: CASRPQGAGTEAFF

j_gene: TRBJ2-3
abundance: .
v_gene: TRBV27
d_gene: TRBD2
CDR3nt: TGTGCCAGCAGGTCCACTAGCGGGGGGTTCACAGATACGCAGTATTTT
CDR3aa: CASRSTSGGFTDTQYF

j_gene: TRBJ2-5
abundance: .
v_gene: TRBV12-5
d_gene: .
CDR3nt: TGTGCTAGTGGTTTAGAGACCCAGTACTTC
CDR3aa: CASGLETQYF

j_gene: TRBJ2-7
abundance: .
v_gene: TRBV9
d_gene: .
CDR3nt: TGTGCCAGCAGCGTAGTGGAAGGGTATGGTTCCGAGCAGTACTTC
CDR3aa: CASSVVEGYGSEQYF

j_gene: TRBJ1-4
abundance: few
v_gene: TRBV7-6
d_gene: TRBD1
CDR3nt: TGTGCCAGCGGGCGCCAGGGACAGGTGAATGAAAAACTGTTTTTT
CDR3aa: CASGRQGQVNEKLFF

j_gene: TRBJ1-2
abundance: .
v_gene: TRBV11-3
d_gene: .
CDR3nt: TGTGCCAGCAGCCCCGGGGACGGATCTAACTATGGCTACACCTTC
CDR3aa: CASSPGDGSNYGYTF